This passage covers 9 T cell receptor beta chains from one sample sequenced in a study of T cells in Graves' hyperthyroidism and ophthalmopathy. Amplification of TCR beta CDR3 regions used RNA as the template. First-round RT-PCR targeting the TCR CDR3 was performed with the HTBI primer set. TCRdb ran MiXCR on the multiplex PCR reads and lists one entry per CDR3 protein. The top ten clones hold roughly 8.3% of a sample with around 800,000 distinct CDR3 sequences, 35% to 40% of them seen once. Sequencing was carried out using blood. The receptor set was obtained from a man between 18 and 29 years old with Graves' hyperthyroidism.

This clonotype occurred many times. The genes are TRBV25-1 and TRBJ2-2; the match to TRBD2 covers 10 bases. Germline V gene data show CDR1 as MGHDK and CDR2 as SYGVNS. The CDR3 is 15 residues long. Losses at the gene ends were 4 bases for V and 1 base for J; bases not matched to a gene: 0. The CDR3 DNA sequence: TGTGCCAGCAGTGGACTAGCGGGGAACACCGGGGAGCTGTTTTTT. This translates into CASSGLAGNTGELFF.

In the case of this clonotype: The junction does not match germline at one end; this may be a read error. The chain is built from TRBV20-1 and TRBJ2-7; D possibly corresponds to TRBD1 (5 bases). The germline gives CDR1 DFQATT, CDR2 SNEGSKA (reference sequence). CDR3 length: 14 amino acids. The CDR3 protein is CSARGITGLFEQYF. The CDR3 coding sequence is TGCAGTGCCAGAGGTATTACAGGCTTATTCGAGCAGTACTTC.

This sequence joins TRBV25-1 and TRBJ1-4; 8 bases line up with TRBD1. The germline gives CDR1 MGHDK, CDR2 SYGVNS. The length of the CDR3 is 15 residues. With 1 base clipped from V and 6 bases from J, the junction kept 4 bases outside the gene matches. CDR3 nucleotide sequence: TGTGCCAGCAGTGAATTGGGGACAGGACATGAAAAACTGTTTTTT. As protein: CASSELGTGHEKLFF.

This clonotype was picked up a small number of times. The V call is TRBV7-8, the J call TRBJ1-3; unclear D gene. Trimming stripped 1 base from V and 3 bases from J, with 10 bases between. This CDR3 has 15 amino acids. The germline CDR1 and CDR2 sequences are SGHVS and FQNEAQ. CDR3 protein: CASSLDVGYGNTIYF. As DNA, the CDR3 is TGTGCCAGCAGCTTAGACGTGGGATATGGAAACACCATATATTTT.

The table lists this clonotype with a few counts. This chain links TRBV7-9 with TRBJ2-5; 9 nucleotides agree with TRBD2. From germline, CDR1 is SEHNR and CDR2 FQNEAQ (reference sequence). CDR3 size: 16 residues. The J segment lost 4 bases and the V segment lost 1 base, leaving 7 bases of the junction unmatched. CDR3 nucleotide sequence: TGTGCCAGCAGCTTAGATGGCGGGGGGGCCCGAGAGACCCAGTACTTC. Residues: CASSLDGGGARETQYF.

CDR3: CASSQGRGRNSPLHF. The CDR3 DNA follows: TGCGCCAGCAGCCAGGGGAGGGGGCGTAATTCACCCCTCCACTTT. V and J are TRBV4-1 and TRBJ1-6; 7 bases map to TRBD1. V shed 3 bases, J shed 6 bases, and the junction held 5 bases outside the gene matches. The CDR3 extends over 15 amino acids. Germline V CDR1 and CDR2: MGHRA, YSYEKL.

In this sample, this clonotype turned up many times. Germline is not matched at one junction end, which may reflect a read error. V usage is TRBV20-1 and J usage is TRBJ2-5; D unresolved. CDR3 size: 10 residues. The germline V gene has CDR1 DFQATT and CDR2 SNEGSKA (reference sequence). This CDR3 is CSAGQETQYF. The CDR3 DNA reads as TGTTCAGCAGGCCAAGAGACCCAGTACTTC.

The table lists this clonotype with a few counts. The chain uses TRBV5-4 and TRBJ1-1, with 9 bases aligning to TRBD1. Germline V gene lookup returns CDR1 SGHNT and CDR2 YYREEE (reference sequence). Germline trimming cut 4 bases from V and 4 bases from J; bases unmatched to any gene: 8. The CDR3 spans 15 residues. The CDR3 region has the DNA TGTGCCAGCAGCCTCCGGGACAGGGAGGGCACTGAAGCTTTCTTT. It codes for CASSLRDREGTEAFF.

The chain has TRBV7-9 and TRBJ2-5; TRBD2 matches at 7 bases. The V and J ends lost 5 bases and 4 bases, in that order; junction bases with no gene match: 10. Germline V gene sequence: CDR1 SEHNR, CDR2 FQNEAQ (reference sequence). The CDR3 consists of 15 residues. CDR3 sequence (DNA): TGTGCCAGCAGCGCAGCGGGGACCCCGGGAGAGACCCAGTACTTC. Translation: CASSAAGTPGETQYF.